These 20 T cell receptor beta chains were sequenced from one sample in a study of T cell responses to AZD1222 COVID-19 vaccine. Sequenced by immunoSEQ multiplex PCR; TCRdb stores in-frame clones only, minus some. The table records some 99,000 clones, approximately 84% of them present only once. This sample comprised peripheral blood, obtained 28 days after the second AZD1222 dose. These receptors all stem from an adult who received the AZD1222 COVID-19 vaccine.

The J gene is TRBJ1-5, the V gene TRBV7-2; the D is unclear. V gave up 4 bases and J gave up 6 bases, with 16 bases separating them. CDR1 and CDR2 (germline): SGHTA, FQGNSA. The CDR3 extends over 15 amino acids. In nucleotides, the CDR3 is TGTGCCAGCAGCTCCACCGGAGTCCCACGTCAGCCCCAGCATTTT. Its protein is CASSSTGVPRQPQHF.

The chain couples TRBV5-4 to TRBJ2-7; 10 bases are shared with TRBD1. Looked up from germline, CDR1 is SGHNT and CDR2 is YYREEE (reference sequence). The J segment lost 5 bases and the V segment lost 0 bases, leaving 8 bases of the junction unmatched. There are 16 residues in the CDR3. For the CDR3, the DNA is TGTGCCAGCAGCTTGGCGTCCGGACAGGGGGGCCACGAGCAGTACTTC. This translates into CASSLASGQGGHEQYF.

The CDR3 bases are TGCGCCAGCAGCCGGGGGCTCTTCTCTGGGGCCAACGTCCTGACTTTC. Protein product: CASSRGLFSGANVLTF. The V call is TRBV5-1, the J call TRBJ2-6, with D possibly being TRBD1 or TRBD2 (6 bases each). Per germline, CDR1 SGHRS and CDR2 YFSETQ. V lost 4 bases, J lost 0 bases, and 11 bases lay in between. This CDR3 is built from 16 residues.

This rearrangement joins TRBV27 to TRBJ2-1; either TRBD1 or TRBD2 may fit D (6 bases each). CDR3 length: 13 residues. Deletions cut 7 bases from V and 9 bases from J, with 16 bases between. Germline values: CDR1 MNHEY, CDR2 SMNVEV (reference sequence). The CDR3 is CASNSLGGGEQFF. In nucleotides, the CDR3 is TGTGCCAGCAATTCCTTGGGGGGCGGTGAGCAGTTCTTC.

In this sample, this clone turned up a few times. This chain joins TRBV2 and TRBJ2-1; 8 bases map to TRBD2. The CDR3 contains 15 residues. The J segment lost 2 bases and the V segment lost 7 bases, leaving 7 bases of the junction unmatched. Germline loops: CDR1 SNHLY, CDR2 FYNNEI. CDR3 in amino acids: CASNQRGGTYNEQFF. The CDR3 DNA is TGTGCCAGCAACCAACGGGGGGGGACCTACAATGAGCAGTTCTTC.

This rearrangement joins TRBV7-2 to TRBJ2-3; tentative D call: TRBD2 (5 bases). The CDR3 totals 15 residues. Germline V lookup: CDR1 SGHTA, CDR2 FQGNSA. Trimming took 6 bases from V and 7 from J, leaving 20 bases between them. The CDR3 nucleotides read TGTGCCAGCAGTTTTTCGAGGGTAGGGTGGCATACGCAGTATTTT. Translation: CASSFSRVGWHTQYF.

The chain couples TRBV4-3 to TRBJ2-7; a possible D gene is TRBD1 (5 bases). V was clipped by 1 base and J by 2 bases, with 12 bases between them. CDR3 length equals 15 residues. Germline V gene lookup returns CDR1 LGHNA and CDR2 YSLEER. CDR3 nucleotide sequence: TGCGCCAGCAGCCAAGGTCATAGGGGTACCTACGAGCAGTACTTC. This gives the protein CASSQGHRGTYEQYF.

The chain is built from TRBV7-7 and TRBJ2-7; D may be TRBD1 or TRBD2 (5 bases each). The CDR3 spans 15 residues. Germline V CDR1 and CDR2: SSHAT, FNYEAQ (reference sequence). V lost 5 bases to trimming and J lost 0 bases, with 14 bases between them. CDR3 nucleotides: TGTGCCAGCAGCCCCGGCCCGAGGGGCTCCTACGAGCAGTACTTC. Translating gives CASSPGPRGSYEQYF.

This clone was seen only once. The chain uses TRBV6-5 and TRBJ2-2; 9 bases line up with TRBD1. The CDR3 is made up of 15 amino acids. Germline CDR1 reads MNHEY; CDR2 reads SVGAGI. The J segment lost 7 bases and the V segment lost 4 bases, leaving 7 bases of the junction unmatched. DNA for the CDR3: TGTGCCAGCAGTTCCGAACAGGGGGCGGGCGGGGAGCTGTTTTTT. Its protein is CASSSEQGAGGELFF.

The chain carries TRBV4-1 and TRBJ2-7, with 12 bases fitting TRBD2. The CDR3 covers 15 residues. V was clipped by 4 bases and J by 3 bases; unmatched bases: 4. The V gene's germline CDR1 is MGHRA and CDR2 YSYEKL. The CDR3 DNA reads TGCGCCAGCAGCCCCCGGACTAGCGGGGTCTACGAGCAGTACTTC. Protein sequence: CASSPRTSGVYEQYF.

The J gene is TRBJ1-2, the V gene TRBV6-6; a possible D gene is TRBD1 (6 bases). V gave up 5 bases and J gave up 4 bases, with 11 bases separating them. This CDR3 comprises 13 residues. Germline CDR1 and CDR2: MNHNY and SVGAGI (reference sequence). CDR3 DNA: TGTGCCAGCAGTAGCCGGGACACCTATGGCTACACCTTC. It codes for CASSSRDTYGYTF.

V and J are TRBV5-6 and TRBJ2-5, with 16 nucleotides matching TRBD2. Germline trimming cut 4 bases from V and 2 bases from J; bases unmatched to any gene: 11. Germline V gives CDR1 SGHDT, CDR2 YYEEEE. This CDR3 is built from 19 residues. CDR3 amino acids: CASSPGGTSGGARQETQYF. DNA of the CDR3: TGTGCCAGCAGCCCCGGTGGGACTAGCGGGGGGGCAAGGCAAGAGACCCAGTACTTC.

This chain uses TRBV29-1 with TRBJ2-1; tentative D call: TRBD2 (5 bases). Germline V gives CDR1 SQVTM, CDR2 ANQGSEA. The CDR3 length is 14 residues. Trimming cost V 4 bases and J 5 bases, with 15 bases left between them. CDR3: CSVGRGGPNNEQFF. Here the CDR3 DNA reads TGCAGCGTTGGAAGAGGCGGGCCGAACAATGAGCAGTTCTTC.

This clone has a single count. V usage is TRBV7-2 and J usage is TRBJ2-1, with 8 bases matching TRBD1. Germline-derived CDR1 and CDR2 are SGHTA and FQGNSA. With 0 bases clipped from V and 4 bases from J, the junction kept 2 bases outside the gene matches. The CDR3 spans 15 residues. The CDR3 nucleotides read TGTGCCAGCAGCTTAGCGGGACAGGCGTACAATGAGCAGTTCTTC. Amino acids: CASSLAGQAYNEQFF.

This rearrangement joins TRBV9 to TRBJ2-5; TRBD1 matches at 7 bases. V was clipped by 4 bases and J by 1 base; unmatched bases: 4. Germline V CDR1 and CDR2: SGDLS, YYNGEE. The CDR3 contains 14 residues. CDR3 coding DNA: TGTGCCAGCAGCTTAGGACAGGCCCAAGAGACCCAGTACTTC. This gives the protein CASSLGQAQETQYF.

This clone came up once. The V gene is TRBV7-9, the J gene TRBJ2-1; 8 bases map to TRBD1. The CDR3 totals 15 residues. Germline CDR1 SEHNR, CDR2 FQNEAQ (reference sequence). After removal of 6 bases from V and 7 bases from J, the junction contained 11 bases not matched to a gene. The DNA for the CDR3 is TGTGCCAGCAGTCCAGGGGCAGGGGGCCGGAATGAGCAGTTCTTC. As protein: CASSPGAGGRNEQFF.

Notes on this clone: Within the sample, other DNA sequences also encode this same CDR3. The CDR3 DNA reads as TGTGCCAGTAGTATCCCTCCATGGGGGAGCAATCAGCCCCAGCATTTT. This codes for CASSIPPWGSNQPQHF. The chain recombines TRBV19 with TRBJ1-5; a weak D match, TRBD1 (5 bases). The V and J ends lost 3 bases and 1 base respectively, with 13 bases between them. The CDR3 runs 16 residues. Germline-derived CDR1 and CDR2 are LNHDA and SQIVND (reference sequence).

The chain links TRBV7-2 to TRBJ2-7, with TRBD1 matching 8 bases. V lost 0 bases and J lost 6; bases outside the gene matches: 13. Germline-derived CDR1 and CDR2 are SGHTA and FQGNSA. This CDR3 comprises 17 residues. CDR3: CASSLAALQGARPEQYF. The CDR3 DNA reads TGTGCCAGCAGCTTAGCCGCACTTCAGGGGGCCCGCCCCGAGCAGTACTTC. The variable domain in full, completed from reference TRBV7-2 and TRBJ2-7, reads GAGVSQSPSNKVTEKGKDVELRCDPISGHTALYWYRQSLGQGLEFLIYFQGNSAPDKSGLPSDRFSAERTGGSVSTLTIQRTQQEDSAVYLCASSLAALQGARPEQYFGPGTRLTVT.

The V and J genes are TRBV7-2 and TRBJ1-1; a possible D gene is TRBD1 (6 bases). This CDR3 has 15 residues. Deletions cut 1 base from V and 6 bases from J, with 15 bases between. CDR1 SGHTA and CDR2 FQGNSA come from the germline V gene. CDR3 sequence reads: CASSLERQVQSEAFF. The CDR3, as DNA: TGTGCCAGCAGCTTAGAACGACAGGTTCAATCTGAAGCTTTCTTT.

The rearrangement uses TRBV21-1 and TRBJ2-7; the DNA was not compared with TRBD2, the D call given in the table. TRBV21-1 is labeled a pseudogene. The CDR3 covers 12 residues. CDR3 amino acids: CARPAFAYEQYF. CDR3 DNA: TGTGCCAGACCTGCGTTTGCCTACGAGCAGTACTTC.